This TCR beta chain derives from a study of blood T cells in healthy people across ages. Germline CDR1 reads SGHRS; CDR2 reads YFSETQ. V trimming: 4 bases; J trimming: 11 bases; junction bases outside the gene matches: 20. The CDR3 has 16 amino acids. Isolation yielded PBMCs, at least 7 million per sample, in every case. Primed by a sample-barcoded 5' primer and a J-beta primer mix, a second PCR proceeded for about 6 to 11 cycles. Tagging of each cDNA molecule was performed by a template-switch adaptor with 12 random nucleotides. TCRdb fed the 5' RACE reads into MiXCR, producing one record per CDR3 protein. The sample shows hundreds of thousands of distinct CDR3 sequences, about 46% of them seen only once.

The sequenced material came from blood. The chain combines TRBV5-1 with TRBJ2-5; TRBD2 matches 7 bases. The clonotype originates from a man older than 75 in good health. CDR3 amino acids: CASSDLLADVHNEQYF. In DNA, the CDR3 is TGCGCCAGCAGCGACCTGCTAGCGGACGTTCACAATGAGCAGTACTTC.